The 2 T cell receptor beta chains below were found in one sample sequenced in a study of T cell clonality in common variable immunodeficiency. Sequencing was performed with immunoSEQ multiplex PCR; in TCRdb, only in-frame clones are kept and a portion is missing. This sample carries tens of thousands of clones, none of them present only once. The sample taken for sequencing was peripheral blood mononuclear cells. These receptors originate from a person aged 18 to 69 in good health.

There are many counts of this clone. The CDR3 extends 3 residues past the end of the read, so its final part is completed from the germline J gene. The rearrangement uses TRBV20-1 and TRBJ2-1; 10 positions agree with TRBD1. J was trimmed by 4 bases and V by 5 bases; bases with no gene match: 2. The CDR3 contains 13 residues. Looked up from germline, CDR1 is DFQATT and CDR2 is SNEGSKA (reference sequence). The sequenced CDR3 bases are TGCAGTGCTCGGGACAGGGGATACAATGAG. This gives the protein CSARDRGYNE. The whole CDR3 protein is CSARDRGYNEQFF.

This clone was counted many times. The sequenced fragment ends 3 residues before the CDR3 boundary, so the rest is inferred from the germline J gene. The genes are TRBV5-1 and TRBJ2-3, with 8 positions matching TRBD2. The CDR3 contains 15 residues. Germline loops: CDR1 SGHRS, CDR2 YFSETQ. V shed 6 bases and J 5 bases; nucleotides not matched to a gene: 11. The sequenced CDR3 bases are TGCGCCAGCACGGGGGACGGGGGGGTTCAAGATACG. It specifies CASTGDGGVQDT. The whole CDR3 protein reads CASTGDGGVQDTQYF.